This T cell receptor (beta chain) was recorded in a study of blood T cells in healthy people across ages. This CDR3 spans 15 amino acids. Germline V gene data show CDR1 as MGHRA and CDR2 as YSYEKL. The V and J ends lost 0 bases and 2 bases, in that order; junction bases with no gene match: 1. The use of a sample-barcoded 5' primer and a J-beta primer mix characterized a second PCR of about 7 to 12 cycles. TCRdb reprocessed the 5' RACE reads via MiXCR and lists one record per CDR3 protein. Among 1.2 million to 1.5 million distinct CDR3 sequences, around 42% were seen once, and the ten largest hold 7% to 9%. At least ten counts were recorded for this clonotype.

The sequenced sample consisted of blood. This chain connects TRBV4-1 to TRBJ2-7; 10 bases line up with TRBD1. The receptor was derived from a woman aged 18-30 years in good health. CDR3 amino acids: CASSQEGQGTYEQYF. The CDR3 DNA is TGCGCCAGCAGCCAAGAGGGACAGGGGACCTACGAGCAGTACTTC.